This T cell receptor beta chain is drawn from a study of metastatic and nonmetastatic thyroid tumors. At the level of the study: The comparison covered peripheral blood and tumor or nodule tissue in malignant and benign thyroid patients. Overall study findings and caveats: Across blood and tumor, TCR beta diversity in malignant thyroid tumors was reportedly significantly higher than in benign nodules.

About this clone itself: The antigen remains undetermined.

Before thyroid surgery, none of the patients had received any treatment. Per the germline V gene, CDR1 is SEHNR and CDR2 is FQNEAQ (reference sequence). The CDR3 length is 21 residues. V dropped 5 bases and J dropped 5; count of bases not matched to a gene: 24. Original methodology: It was from CDR3 differences across clinicopathological groups that a distant-metastasis classifier for papillary thyroid cancer was built. MiXCR re-clonotyped the PCR reads for TCRdb. V and J calls and clone size were set by TCRdb, not the authors. This sample has 43,000 or so clones, with roughly 3.9% found just once. The clonotype comes from a female donor with papillary thyroid cancer or a benign thyroid nodule (not recorded which). Some clones in this sample may be carry-over from other donors' samples. V is TRBV7-9 and J is TRBJ2-3; 11 bases line up with TRBD2. The specimen sequenced was blood. The CDR3 region has the DNA TGTGCCAGCAGCCTATGGTCCAGGGGGCTATTAGCGGGAGGGCCGAGAGATACGCAGTATTTT. Protein sequence: CASSLWSRGLLAGGPRDTQYF.